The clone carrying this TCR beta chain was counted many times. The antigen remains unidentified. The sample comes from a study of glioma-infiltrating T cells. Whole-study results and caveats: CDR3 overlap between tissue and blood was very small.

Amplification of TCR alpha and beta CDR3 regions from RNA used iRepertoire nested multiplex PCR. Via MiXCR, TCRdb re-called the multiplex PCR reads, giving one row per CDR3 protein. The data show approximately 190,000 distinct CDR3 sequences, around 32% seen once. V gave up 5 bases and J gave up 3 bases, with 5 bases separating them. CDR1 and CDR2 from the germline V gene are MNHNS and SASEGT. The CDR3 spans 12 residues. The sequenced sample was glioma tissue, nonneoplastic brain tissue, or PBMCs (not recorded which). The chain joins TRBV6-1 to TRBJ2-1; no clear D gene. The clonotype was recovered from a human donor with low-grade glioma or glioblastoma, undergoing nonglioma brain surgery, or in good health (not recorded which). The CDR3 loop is CASSTDYNEQFF. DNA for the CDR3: TGTGCCAGCAGTACGGACTACAATGAGCAGTTCTTC.